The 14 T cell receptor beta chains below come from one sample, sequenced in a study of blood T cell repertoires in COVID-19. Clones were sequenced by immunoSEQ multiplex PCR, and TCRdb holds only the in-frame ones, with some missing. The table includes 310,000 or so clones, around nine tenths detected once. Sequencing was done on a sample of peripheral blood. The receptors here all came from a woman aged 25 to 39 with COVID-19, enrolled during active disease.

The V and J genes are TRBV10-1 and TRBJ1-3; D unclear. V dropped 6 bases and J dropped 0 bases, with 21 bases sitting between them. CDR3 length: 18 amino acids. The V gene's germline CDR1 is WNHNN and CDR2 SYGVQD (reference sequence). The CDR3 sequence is CASRETSGIRNSGNTIYF. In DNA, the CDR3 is TGCGCCAGCAGAGAAACCTCAGGCATCCGAAACTCTGGAAACACCATATATTTT.

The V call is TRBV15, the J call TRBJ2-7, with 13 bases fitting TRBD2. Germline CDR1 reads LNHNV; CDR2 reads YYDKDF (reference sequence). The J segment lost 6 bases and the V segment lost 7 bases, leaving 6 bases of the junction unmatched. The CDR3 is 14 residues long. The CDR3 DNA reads TGTGCCACCACCCGGACTAGCGGGAGTCGCGAGCAGTACTTC. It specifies CATTRTSGSREQYF.

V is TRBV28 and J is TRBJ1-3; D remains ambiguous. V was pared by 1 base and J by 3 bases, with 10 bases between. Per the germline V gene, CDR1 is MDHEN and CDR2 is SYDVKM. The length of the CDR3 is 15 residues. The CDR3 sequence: CASSLSSGFGNTIYF. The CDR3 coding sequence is TGTGCCAGCAGTTTATCCAGCGGGTTTGGAAACACCATATATTTT. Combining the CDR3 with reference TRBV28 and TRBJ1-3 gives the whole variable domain DVKVTQSSRYLVKRTGEKVFLECVQDMDHENMFWYRQDPGLGLRLIYFSYDVKMKEKGDIPEGYSVSREKKERFSLILESASTNQTSMYLCASSLSSGFGNTIYFGEGSWLTVV.

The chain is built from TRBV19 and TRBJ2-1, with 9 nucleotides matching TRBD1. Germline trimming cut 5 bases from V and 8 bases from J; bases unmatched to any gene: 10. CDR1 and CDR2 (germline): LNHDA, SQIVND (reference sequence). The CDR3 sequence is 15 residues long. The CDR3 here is CASSDQGQGVDEQFF. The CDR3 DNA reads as TGTGCCAGTAGTGACCAGGGACAGGGAGTGGATGAGCAGTTCTTC.

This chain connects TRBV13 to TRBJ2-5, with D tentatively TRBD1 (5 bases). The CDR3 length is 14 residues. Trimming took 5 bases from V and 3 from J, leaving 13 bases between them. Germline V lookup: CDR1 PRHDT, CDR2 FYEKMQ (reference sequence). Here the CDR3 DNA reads TGTGCCAGCAGCCACACCCCAGGGAAAGAGACCCAGTACTTC. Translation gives CASSHTPGKETQYF.

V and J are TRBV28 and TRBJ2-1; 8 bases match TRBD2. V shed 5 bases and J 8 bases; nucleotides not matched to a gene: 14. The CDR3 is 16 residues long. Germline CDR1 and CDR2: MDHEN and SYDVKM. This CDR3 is CASSRSGGGRKDEQFF. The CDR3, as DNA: TGTGCCAGCAGTAGGTCGGGGGGCGGGAGGAAGGATGAGCAGTTCTTC.

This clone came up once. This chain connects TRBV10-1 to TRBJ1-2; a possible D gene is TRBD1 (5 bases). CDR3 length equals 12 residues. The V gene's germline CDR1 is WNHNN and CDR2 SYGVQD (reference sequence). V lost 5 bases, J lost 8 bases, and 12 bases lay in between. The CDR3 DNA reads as TGCGCCAGCAGTAACCCAGGGTCCGGCTACACCTTC. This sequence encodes CASSNPGSGYTF.

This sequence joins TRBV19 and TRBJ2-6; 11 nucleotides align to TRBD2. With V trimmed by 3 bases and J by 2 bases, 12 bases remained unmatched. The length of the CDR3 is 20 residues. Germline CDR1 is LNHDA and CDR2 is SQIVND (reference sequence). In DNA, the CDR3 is TGTGCCAGTAGTATCTGGGGTAGCGGGAGGGCCACCACTGGGGCCAACGTCCTGACTTTC. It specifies CASSIWGSGRATTGANVLTF.

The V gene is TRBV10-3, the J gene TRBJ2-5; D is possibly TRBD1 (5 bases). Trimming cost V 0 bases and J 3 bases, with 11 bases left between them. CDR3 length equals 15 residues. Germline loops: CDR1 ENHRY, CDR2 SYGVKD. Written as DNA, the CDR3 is TGTGCCATCAGTGAGTCGCGGCAGGGCGAAGAGACCCAGTACTTC. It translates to CAISESRQGEETQYF.

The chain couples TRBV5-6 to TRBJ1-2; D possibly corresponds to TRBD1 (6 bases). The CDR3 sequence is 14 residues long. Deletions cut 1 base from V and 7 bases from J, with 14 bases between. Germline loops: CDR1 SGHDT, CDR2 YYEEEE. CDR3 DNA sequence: TGTGCCAGCAGCTTGAGGGGGGCGGGAGGTGGCTACACCTTC. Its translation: CASSLRGAGGGYTF.

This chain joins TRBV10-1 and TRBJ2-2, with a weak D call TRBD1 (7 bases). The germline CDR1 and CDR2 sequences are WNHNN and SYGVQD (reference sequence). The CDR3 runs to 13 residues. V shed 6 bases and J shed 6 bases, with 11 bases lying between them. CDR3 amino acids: CASRQGGAGELFF. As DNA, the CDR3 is TGCGCCAGCAGGCAGGGGGGCGCCGGGGAGCTGTTTTTT.

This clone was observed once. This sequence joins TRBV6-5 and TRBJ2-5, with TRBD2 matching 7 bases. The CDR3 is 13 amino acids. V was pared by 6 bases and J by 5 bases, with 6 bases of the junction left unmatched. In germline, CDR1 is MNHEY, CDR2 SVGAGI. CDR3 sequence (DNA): TGTGCCAGCAGCTCCGGGACTATGGAGACCCAGTACTTC. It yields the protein CASSSGTMETQYF.

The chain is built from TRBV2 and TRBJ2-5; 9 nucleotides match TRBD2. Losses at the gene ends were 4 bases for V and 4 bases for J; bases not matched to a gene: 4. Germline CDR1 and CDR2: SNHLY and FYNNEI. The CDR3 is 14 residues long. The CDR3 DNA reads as TGTGCCAGCAGTGGAGTTAGCGGGAGAGAGACCCAGTACTTC. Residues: CASSGVSGRETQYF. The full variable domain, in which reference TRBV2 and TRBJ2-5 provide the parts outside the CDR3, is EPEVTQTPSHQVTQMGQEVILRCVPISNHLYFYWYRQILGQKVEFLVSFYNNEISEKSEIFDDQFSVERPDGSNFTLKIRSTKLEDSAMYFCASSGVSGRETQYFGPGTRLLVL.

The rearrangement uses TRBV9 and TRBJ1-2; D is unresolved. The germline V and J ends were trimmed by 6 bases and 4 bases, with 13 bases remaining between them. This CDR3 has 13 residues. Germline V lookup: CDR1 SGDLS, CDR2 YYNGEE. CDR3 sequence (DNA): TGTGCCAGCAATTCTCAGGCCGGCTATGGCTACACCTTC. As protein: CASNSQAGYGYTF. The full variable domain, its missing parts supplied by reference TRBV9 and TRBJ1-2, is DSGVTQTPKHLITATGQRVTLRCSPRSGDLSVYWYQQSLDQGLQFLIQYYNGEERAKGNILERFSAQQFPDLHSELNLSSLELGDSALYFCASNSQAGYGYTFGSGTRLTVV.